This record looks at one T cell receptor (beta chain) sequence and its context. Its antigen is unidentified. Repertoires were generated with immunoSEQ multiplex PCR, while TCRdb's copy carries only in-frame clones and drops some. The data contain more than 8,500 clones, 75% to 85% of them singletons. Trimming left V 6 bases short and J 4 bases short, with 22 bases between. Germline lookup yields CDR1 ENHRY and CDR2 SYGVKD. The length of the CDR3 is 16 residues. This sample stems from a study of stem cell transplantation in POMP-related autoinflammatory disease. Whole-study findings and limits: PRAID patients trended toward lower TRB diversity and higher clonality in all analyzed T-cell subsets.

The starting material was CD4+ T cells from PBMCs, obtained after stem cell transplantation. V usage is TRBV10-3 and J usage is TRBJ2-7; D ambiguous. The TCR sequence derives from a human patient with POMP-related autoinflammation and immune dysregulation (PRAID). Some T cells may be transferred from the graft donor. CDR3 in amino acids: CAISRRGSRPLYEQYF. As DNA, the CDR3 is TGTGCCATCAGCCGCCGAGGTTCAAGGCCTTTATACGAGCAGTACTTC.